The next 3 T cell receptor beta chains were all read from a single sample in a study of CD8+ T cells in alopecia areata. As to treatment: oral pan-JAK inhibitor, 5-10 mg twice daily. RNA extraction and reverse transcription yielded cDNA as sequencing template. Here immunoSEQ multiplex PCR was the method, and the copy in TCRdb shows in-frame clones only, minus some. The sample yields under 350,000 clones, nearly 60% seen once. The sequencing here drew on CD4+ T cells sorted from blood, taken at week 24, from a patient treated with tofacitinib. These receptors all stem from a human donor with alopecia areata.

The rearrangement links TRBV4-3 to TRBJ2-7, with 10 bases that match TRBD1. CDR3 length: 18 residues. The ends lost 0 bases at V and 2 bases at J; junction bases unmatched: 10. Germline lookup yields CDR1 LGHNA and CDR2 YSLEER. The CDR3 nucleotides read TGCGCCAGCAGCCAAGATTATTTTGTCGGACAGGGGGCCTACGAGCAGTACTTC. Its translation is CASSQDYFVGQGAYEQYF.

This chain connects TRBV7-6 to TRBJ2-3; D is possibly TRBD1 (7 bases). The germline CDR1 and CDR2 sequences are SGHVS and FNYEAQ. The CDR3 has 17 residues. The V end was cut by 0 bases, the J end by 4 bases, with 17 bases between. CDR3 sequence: CASSLALRGARPDTQYF. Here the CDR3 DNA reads TGTGCCAGCAGCTTAGCGCTCAGGGGGGCTAGACCAGATACGCAGTATTTT.

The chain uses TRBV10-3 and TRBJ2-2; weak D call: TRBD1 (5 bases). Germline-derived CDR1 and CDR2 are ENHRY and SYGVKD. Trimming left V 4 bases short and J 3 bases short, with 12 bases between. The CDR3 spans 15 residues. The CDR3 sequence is CAISAQGSDTGELFF. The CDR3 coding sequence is TGTGCCATCAGTGCCCAGGGTTCGGACACCGGGGAGCTGTTTTTT.